This is a list of T cell receptor beta chains from one sample in a study of post-analysis software for immune sequencing data. TCRdb fed the PCR reads into MiXCR, producing one record per CDR3 protein. The table includes 740,000 or so distinct CDR3 sequences, roughly 58% detected once. Sequenced: blood. These receptors originate from a girl under 18 with multiple sclerosis. The conserved cysteine and the conserved F or W are not part of the CDR3 here. The order of the fields is V gene, J gene, CDR3 protein.

TRBV3-1,TRBJ2-1,ASSRLRERNEQF
TRBV29-1,-,SVDFQGDYEQY
TRBV5-6,-,ASSLQGAHEQY
TRBV7-3,TRBJ2-3,ASSLRAAGGHTDTQY
TRBV12-3/TRBV12-4,TRBJ2-1,ASRKLAGPDNEQF
TRBV7-3,TRBJ1-2,ASSSGTALEGYGYT
TRBV11-2,TRBJ2-7,ASSLFGDRGYNEQY
TRBV12-3/TRBV12-4,TRBJ2-3,ASSFRGGLGVLTDTQY
TRBV3-1,TRBJ1-2,ASSQTPDKILDT
TRBV3-1,TRBJ2-5,ASSQVGMDRAQETQY
TRBV20-1,TRBJ2-1,SALGLAGESLESSYNEQF
TRBV29-1,TRBJ1-2,SVMGQAHEYGYT
TRBV20-1,TRBJ2-3,SARGPKRGTDTQY
TRBV5-1,TRBJ2-3,ASSLNGLYTDTQY
TRBV28,TRBJ1-1,ASSYINTEAF
TRBV20-1,TRBJ2-1,SATLGTGPNGQF
TRBV5-1,TRBJ2-5,ASSLLQETQY
TRBV21-1,TRBJ1-2,ASSSPGDKGRGYT
TRBV7-8,TRBJ2-3,ADSPGGPRGADTQY
TRBV7-2,TRBJ2-3,ASSLAPERTDTQY